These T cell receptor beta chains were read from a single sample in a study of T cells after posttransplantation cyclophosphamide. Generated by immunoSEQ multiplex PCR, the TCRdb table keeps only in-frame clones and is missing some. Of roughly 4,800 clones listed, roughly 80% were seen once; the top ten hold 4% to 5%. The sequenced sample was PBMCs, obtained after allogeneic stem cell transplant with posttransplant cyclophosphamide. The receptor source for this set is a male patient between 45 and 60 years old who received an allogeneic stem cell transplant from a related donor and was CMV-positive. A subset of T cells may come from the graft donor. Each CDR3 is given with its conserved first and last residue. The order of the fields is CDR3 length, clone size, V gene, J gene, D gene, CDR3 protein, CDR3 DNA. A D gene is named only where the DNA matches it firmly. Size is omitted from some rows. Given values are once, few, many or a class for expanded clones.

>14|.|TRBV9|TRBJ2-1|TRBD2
CASSLRGGPYEQFF
TGTGCCAGCAGCTTACGGGGGGGCCCTTATGAGCAGTTCTTC
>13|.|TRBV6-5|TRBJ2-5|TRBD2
CASQTLSGTTYYF
TGTGCCAGTCAAACCCTCTCCGGGACTACCTATTACTTC
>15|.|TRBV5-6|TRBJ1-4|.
CASSLYPGSNEKLFF
TGTGCCAGCAGCTTGTATCCAGGGTCTAATGAAAAACTGTTTTTT
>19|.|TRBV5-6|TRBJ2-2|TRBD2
CASSLAARRREGNTGELFF
TGTGCCAGCAGCTTGGCGGCCCGACGGCGGGAGGGGAACACCGGGGAGCTGTTTTTT
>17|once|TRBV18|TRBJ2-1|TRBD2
CASSTSVAGGLYNEQFF
TGTGCCAGCTCCACGTCTGTGGCGGGAGGGCTCTACAATGAGCAGTTCTTC
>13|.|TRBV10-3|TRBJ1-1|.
CAINGRADTEAFF
TGTGCCATCAACGGCAGAGCGGACACTGAAGCTTTCTTT
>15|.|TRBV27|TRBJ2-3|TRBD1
CASSPRTGGADTQYF
TGTGCCAGCAGTCCTCGGACAGGGGGGGCAGATACGCAGTATTTT
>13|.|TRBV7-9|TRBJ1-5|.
CASSRQANQPQHF
TGTGCCAGCAGCCGACAGGCCAATCAGCCCCAGCATTTT
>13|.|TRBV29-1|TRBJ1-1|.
CSVEDAQNTEAFF
TGCAGCGTTGAAGACGCGCAGAACACTGAAGCTTTCTTT
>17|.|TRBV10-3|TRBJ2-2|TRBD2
CAISELGLAGVTGELFF
TGTGCCATCAGTGAATTAGGACTAGCGGGAGTCACCGGGGAGCTGTTTTTT
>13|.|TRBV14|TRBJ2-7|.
CASSPDTPYEQYF
TGTGCCAGCAGCCCCGACACTCCCTACGAGCAGTACTTC
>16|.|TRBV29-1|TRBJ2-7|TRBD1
CSVDSPTGTGSLQQYF
TGCAGCGTTGATTCGCCAACCGGGACAGGGTCCCTTCAGCAGTACTTC
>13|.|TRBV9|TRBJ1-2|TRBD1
CASSVTGTDGYTF
TGTGCCAGCAGCGTAACCGGGACAGATGGCTACACCTTC
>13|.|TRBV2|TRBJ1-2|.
CASSERGHSGYTF
TGTGCCAGCAGTGAAAGGGGACACTCTGGCTACACCTTC
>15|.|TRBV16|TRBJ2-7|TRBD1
CASSQRTGNTYEQYF
TGTGCCAGCAGCCAAAGGACAGGCAATACGTACGAGCAGTACTTC
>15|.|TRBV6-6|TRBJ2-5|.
CAGSYPLQGRETQYF
TGTGCCGGCAGTTACCCACTTCAGGGTCGGGAGACCCAGTACTTC
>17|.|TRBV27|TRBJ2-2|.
CASSLRIGGVNTGELFF
TGTGCCAGCAGTCTCCGGATAGGGGGGGTTAACACCGGGGAGCTGTTTTTT
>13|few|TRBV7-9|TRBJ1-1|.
CASSLAENTEAFF
TGTGCCAGCAGCTTGGCGGAGAACACTGAAGCTTTCTTT
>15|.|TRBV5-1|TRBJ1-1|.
CASSYIQGVGTEAFF
TGCGCCAGCAGCTATATACAGGGCGTGGGCACTGAAGCTTTCTTT
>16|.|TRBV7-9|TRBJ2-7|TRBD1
CASSLGQGANYYEQYF
TGTGCCAGCAGCTTAGGACAGGGGGCAAATTACTACGAGCAGTACTTC
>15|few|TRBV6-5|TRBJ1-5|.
CASSVGGGPHQPQHF
TGTGCCAGCAGTGTAGGGGGGGGGCCTCATCAGCCCCAGCATTTT
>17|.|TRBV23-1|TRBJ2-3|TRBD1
CAGSHDGTGFVGDTQYF
TGCGCCGGCAGTCATGACGGGACAGGGTTTGTGGGAGATACGCAGTATTTT
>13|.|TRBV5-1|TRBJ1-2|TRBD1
CASSLDWFGGQLF
TGCGCCAGCAGCTTGGATTGGTTTGGGGGACAGCTGTTT
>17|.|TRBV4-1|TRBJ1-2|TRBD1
CASSLELRTGTNYGYTF
TGCGCCAGCAGCCTCGAACTGCGGACAGGGACTAACTATGGCTACACCTTC
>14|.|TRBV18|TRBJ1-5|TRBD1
CASSPPSGGQPQHF
TGTGCCAGCTCACCACCATCAGGGGGTCAGCCCCAGCATTTT
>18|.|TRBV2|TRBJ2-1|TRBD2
CASSAYPGGGLDYNEQFF
TGTGCCAGCAGTGCCTACCCTGGCGGGGGGCTGGACTACAATGAGCAGTTCTTC
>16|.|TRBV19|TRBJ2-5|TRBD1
CASSIGGDRVAETQYF
TGTGCCAGTAGTATAGGGGGGGACAGGGTGGCTGAGACCCAGTACTTC
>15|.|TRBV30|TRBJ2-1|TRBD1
CAWSPGQGPYNEQFF
TGTGCCTGGAGCCCGGGACAGGGGCCCTACAATGAGCAGTTCTTC
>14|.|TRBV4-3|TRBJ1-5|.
CASSQEVGGQPQHF
TGCGCCAGCAGCCAAGAAGTGGGGGGACAGCCCCAGCATTTT
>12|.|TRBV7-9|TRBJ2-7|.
CASSPHGYEQYF
TGTGCCAGCAGCCCGCACGGGTACGAGCAGTACTTC
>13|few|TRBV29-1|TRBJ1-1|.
CSVELPGSTEAFF
TGCAGCGTTGAACTTCCGGGTAGCACTGAAGCTTTCTTT
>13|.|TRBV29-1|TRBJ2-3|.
CSAGGLFTDTQYF
TGCAGCGCCGGGGGGCTTTTCACAGATACGCAGTATTTT
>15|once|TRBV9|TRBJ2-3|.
CASSVGGGFTDTQYF
TGTGCCAGCAGCGTAGGAGGAGGATTCACAGATACGCAGTATTTT
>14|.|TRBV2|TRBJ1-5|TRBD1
CASSGTGDGQPQHF
TGTGCCAGCAGCGGGACAGGGGACGGACAGCCCCAGCATTTT
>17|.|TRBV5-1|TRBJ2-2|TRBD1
CASSPGRGTGGPGELFF
TGCGCCAGCAGCCCCGGCCGTGGGACAGGGGGCCCCGGGGAGCTGTTTTTT
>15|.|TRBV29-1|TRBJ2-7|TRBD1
CSVEGKGQGAYEQYF
TGCAGCGTTGAAGGCAAGGGACAGGGTGCGTACGAGCAGTACTTT
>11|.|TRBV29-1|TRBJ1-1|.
CSVELAVLAFF
TGCAGCGTTGAACTTGCGGTTCTTGCTTTCTTT
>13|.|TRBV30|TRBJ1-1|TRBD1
CAWRFAGGAEAFF
TGTGCCTGGAGGTTTGCAGGGGGAGCTGAAGCTTTCTTT
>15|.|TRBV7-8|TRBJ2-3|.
CASSSYFLGGDTQYF
TGTGCCAGCAGCTCATACTTCCTAGGGGGAGATACGCAGTATTTT
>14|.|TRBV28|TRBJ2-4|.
CASSLVAAQGIQYF
TGTGCCAGCAGCCTAGTAGCGGCCCAAGGCATTCAGTACTTC
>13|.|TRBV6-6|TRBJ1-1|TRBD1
CASRKGQVGEAFF
TGTGCCAGCAGAAAAGGACAGGTCGGTGAAGCTTTCTTT
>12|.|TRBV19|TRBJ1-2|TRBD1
CAIRDRGDGYTF
TGTGCCATCAGGGACAGGGGGGATGGCTACACCTTC
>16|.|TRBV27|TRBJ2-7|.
CASSLDLRTGVYEQYF
TGTGCCAGCAGCCTCGACCTCCGGACTGGGGTCTACGAGCAGTACTTC
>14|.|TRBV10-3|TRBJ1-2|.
CAISESVRIYGYTF
TGTGCCATCAGTGAGTCGGTGCGGATCTATGGCTACACCTTC
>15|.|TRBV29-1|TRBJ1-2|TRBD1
CSVEGGQGVDYGYTF
TGCAGCGTTGAGGGGGGACAGGGGGTTGATTATGGCTACACCTTC
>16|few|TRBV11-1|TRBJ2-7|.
CASSSIDAGLSYEQYF
TGTGCCAGCAGCTCGATAGATGCGGGCCTCTCCTACGAGCAGTACTTC
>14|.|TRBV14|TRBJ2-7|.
CASSQEGRVWEQYF
TGTGCCAGCAGCCAAGAGGGCAGGGTCTGGGAGCAGTACTTC